The sample holds many counts of the clone carrying this T cell receptor (beta chain). Antigen unknown. CDR3 regions were amplified by Arm-PCR using iRepertoire HTBI primers to build TCR beta libraries. In TCRdb, the multiplex PCR reads were re-called with MiXCR into one record per CDR3 protein. The sample shows about 300,000 distinct CDR3 sequences, over 15% of them seen only once. The data originate from a study of regulatory T cells in long-lasting Graves disease. The study, taken as a whole, reports: Less diverse TCR repertoires were seen in persistent Graves' patients than in newly diagnosed ones. Persistent disease was associated with favored TRBV28 usage and with favored use of TRBJ1-2 and TRBJ2-5.

The CDR3 sequence is 8 residues long. The germline V gene encodes CDR1 ENHRY and CDR2 SYGVKD. V was shortened by 11 bases and J by 4 bases, with 3 bases between the two germline ends. Stated time point: newly diagnosed GD, antithyroid drugs for less than 3 months. Preparation of the TCR library used RNA extracted from PBMCs. Patients hailed from an endocrinology department in Xi'an, China. V gene TRBV10-3 combines with J gene TRBJ2-7; D not resolved. Sequences were derived from peripheral blood mononuclear cells (PBMCs), sampled at new diagnosis, from a patient treated with antithyroid drugs. The sequence came from a female donor with Graves disease. The CDR3 nucleotides are TGTGCCGTATACGAGCAGTACTTC. Protein product: CAVYEQYF.